Listed here are 15 T cell receptor beta chains from one sample, sequenced in a study of beta chain features in type 1 diabetes. These receptors' targets are unknown. Investigators reverse transcribed all isolated RNA, so they sequenced expressed TCRB transcripts. Method: immunoSEQ multiplex PCR; TCRdb's copy keeps in-frame clones and lacks some. Of some 150,000 clones in the sample, approximately 13% were seen once. Findings of the study overall: Moderate yet significant TCRB CDR3 shortening was seen in Type 1 diabetes patients in all four CD4+ subsets.

Sequences were obtained from central memory CD4+ T cells from blood. These receptors all stem from a man younger than 30 with type 1 diabetes.

This clone was counted a few times. The rearrangement links TRBV18 to TRBJ2-1, with D possibly matching TRBD2 (7 bases). The V end lost 3 bases, the J end lost 0 bases, and 12 bases lay between the germline ends. Germline V gives CDR1 KGHSH, CDR2 LQKENI. This CDR3 spans 16 amino acids. CDR3 protein: CASSPGGPSSYNEQFF. The CDR3 DNA reads TGTGCCAGCTCACCGGGGGGGCCATCCTCCTACAATGAGCAGTTCTTC.

The chain combines TRBV11-2 with TRBJ2-1; 8 bases are a match to TRBD1. V shed 4 bases, J shed 8 bases, and the junction held 7 bases outside the gene matches. This CDR3 contains 14 residues. Germline V gene data show CDR1 as SGHAT and CDR2 as FQNNGV. Here the CDR3 reads CASSSTGDRDEQFF. The CDR3 DNA sequence: TGTGCCAGCAGCTCGACAGGGGACCGCGATGAGCAGTTCTTC.

The CDR3 DNA sequence: TGTGCCAGCAGTCAGATAGCGGGACTCTACAATGAGCAGTTCTTC. This sequence encodes CASSQIAGLYNEQFF. V usage is TRBV6-5 and J usage is TRBJ2-1; 8 bases fit TRBD2. The J segment lost 3 bases and the V segment lost 5 bases, leaving 6 bases of the junction unmatched. CDR1 is MNHEY and CDR2 is SVGAGI in the germline V gene. This CDR3 is built from 15 residues.

This clone was picked up many times. V gene TRBV4-1 combines with J gene TRBJ1-2; D uncertain. This CDR3 is built from 14 residues. Deletions cut 1 base from V and 2 bases from J, with 8 bases between. Germline V gene data show CDR1 as MGHRA and CDR2 as YSYEKL. The CDR3 loop reads CASSQATWNYGYTF. CDR3 DNA sequence: TGCGCCAGCAGCCAAGCCACTTGGAACTATGGCTACACCTTC.

The J gene is TRBJ2-4, the V gene TRBV2; possibly TRBD1 or TRBD2 for D (5 bases each). Germline V gives CDR1 SNHLY, CDR2 FYNNEI. The CDR3 totals 15 residues. V was pared by 1 base and J by 7 bases, with 14 bases between. For the CDR3, the DNA is TGTGCCAGCAGTGAAGGTTCACCTCGGGGCAACATTCAGTACTTC. It specifies CASSEGSPRGNIQYF.

This chain uses TRBV9 with TRBJ2-2, with D possibly being TRBD1 (6 bases). Germline V gene data show CDR1 as SGDLS and CDR2 as YYNGEE. There are 14 residues in the CDR3. V was cut by 4 bases and J by 4 bases, with 11 bases left in between. The CDR3 DNA reads as TGTGCCAGCAGCACACGACAGGTCACCGGGGAGCTGTTTTTT. This sequence encodes CASSTRQVTGELFF.

This clone was found a few times. This chain links TRBV2 with TRBJ1-1, with D possibly being TRBD1 (6 bases). V lost 7 bases and J 1 base, leaving 10 bases between the germline ends. Looked up from germline, CDR1 is SNHLY and CDR2 is FYNNEI. The CDR3 is 13 residues long. The CDR3 bases are TGTGCCAGCATGCCCAGGGGGAACACTGAAGCTTTCTTT. Protein: CASMPRGNTEAFF. The variable domain in full, with the rest retrieved from reference TRBV2 and TRBJ1-1, is EPEVTQTPSHQVTQMGQEVILRCVPISNHLYFYWYRQILGQKVEFLVSFYNNEISEKSEIFDDQFSVERPDGSNFTLKIRSTKLEDSAMYFCASMPRGNTEAFFGQGTRLTVV.

J is TRBJ1-1 and V is TRBV7-3; D possibly corresponds to TRBD1 (6 bases). CDR1 is SGHTA, CDR2 FQGTGA, per germline. The V and J ends lost 8 bases and 1 base respectively, with 14 bases between them. The CDR3 has 14 amino acids. This CDR3 reads CASRGAGQNTEAFF. The CDR3, as DNA: TGTGCCAGCCGGGGGGCGGGACAGAACACTGAAGCTTTCTTT. The complete variable domain, with remaining parts taken from reference TRBV7-3 and TRBJ1-1, reads GAGVSQTPSNKVTEKGKYVELRCDPISGHTALYWYRQSLGQGPEFLIYFQGTGAADDSGLPNDRFFAVRPEGSVSTLKIQRTERGDSAVYLCASRGAGQNTEAFFGQGTRLTVV.

The gene calls are TRBV30 and TRBJ1-6; D perhaps matches TRBD1 (5 bases). Germline V gene data show CDR1 as GTSNPN and CDR2 as SVGIG (reference sequence). This CDR3 region has 13 residues. The V and J ends lost 4 bases and 6 bases respectively, with 10 bases between them. CDR3 in amino acids: CAWKGATNSPLHF. The DNA for the CDR3 is TGTGCCTGGAAAGGGGCGACTAATTCACCCCTCCACTTT.

The sample holds a few counts of this clone. V and J are TRBV6-6 and TRBJ2-3; TRBD2 is a possible D gene (5 bases). CDR3 size: 16 residues. The V gene's germline CDR1 is MNHNY and CDR2 SVGAGI (reference sequence). With 2 bases removed from V and 2 bases from J, the gap between germline ends came to 14 bases. The CDR3 loop is CASSYGRAELTDTQYF. The CDR3 nucleotides read TGTGCCAGCAGTTACGGGCGGGCAGAGCTCACAGATACGCAGTATTTT.

The V gene is TRBV19, the J gene TRBJ2-3, with 7 bases identical to TRBD2. The CDR3 runs to 13 residues. CDR1 LNHDA and CDR2 SQIVND come from the germline V gene (reference sequence). Unmatched junction bases numbered 4, after V lost 5 bases and J lost 5 bases. CDR3 residues: CASSAGVRDTQYF. In DNA, the CDR3 is TGTGCCAGTAGTGCGGGGGTTCGAGATACGCAGTATTTT.

In its sample, this clone was seen a few times. V usage is TRBV5-4 and J usage is TRBJ2-5; 12 nucleotides agree with TRBD2. This CDR3 is built from 17 residues. In germline, CDR1 is SGHNT, CDR2 YYREEE (reference sequence). The junction had 7 bases not matched to a gene; V was cut back by 3 bases and J by 1 base. CDR3 DNA: TGTGCCAGCAGCTCACCTGGACTAGCGGGGCTCCAAGAGACCCAGTACTTC. This translates into CASSSPGLAGLQETQYF. Filled out from reference TRBV5-4 and TRBJ2-5, the complete variable domain reads ETGVTQSPTHLIKTRGQQVTLRCSSQSGHNTVSWYQQALGQGPQFIFQYYREEENGRGNFPPRFSGLQFPNYSSELNVNALELDDSALYLCASSSPGLAGLQETQYFGPGTRLLVL.

This clone was picked up many times. This sequence joins TRBV7-6 and TRBJ2-3, with 9 bases that match TRBD2. The CDR3 has 16 amino acids. J was trimmed by 2 bases and V by 5 bases; bases with no gene match: 8. Germline lookup yields CDR1 SGHVS and CDR2 FNYEAQ. CDR3: CASSPLAGGNTDTQYF. The DNA for the CDR3 is TGTGCCAGCAGCCCGCTGGCGGGGGGGAACACAGATACGCAGTATTTT. Full variable domain (remainder filled in from reference TRBV7-6 and TRBJ2-3): GAGVSQSPRYKVTKRGQDVALRCDPISGHVSLYWYRQALGQGPEFLTYFNYEAQQDKSGLPNDRFSAERPEGSISTLTIQRTEQRDSAMYRCASSPLAGGNTDTQYFGPGTRLTVL.

This clone was seen a handful of times. This chain joins TRBV5-1 and TRBJ2-7, with D uncertain. V was pared by 0 bases and J by 3 bases, with 16 bases between. The CDR3 extends over 16 amino acids. Germline loops: CDR1 SGHRS, CDR2 YFSETQ. This CDR3 reads CASSLGAGTIGYEQYF. Written as DNA, the CDR3 is TGCGCCAGCAGCTTGGGGGCAGGCACGATCGGCTACGAGCAGTACTTC.

This clone occurred many times. The genes are TRBV14 and TRBJ2-3; a possible D gene is TRBD2 (5 bases). V dropped 4 bases and J dropped 9 bases, with 11 bases sitting between them. The CDR3 is 12 residues long. Germline V gives CDR1 SGHDN, CDR2 FVKESK. This CDR3 reads CASSPTSGTQYF. CDR3 DNA sequence: TGTGCCAGCAGCCCCACTTCGGGGACGCAGTATTTT.